A selection of T cell receptor beta chains follows, all from one sample in a study of molecular identifiers for immune sequencing clone quantification. TCRdb re-called the PCR reads through MiXCR, storing one row per CDR3 protein. The sample includes about half a million distinct CDR3 sequences, about 20% of them seen just once. The sequencing input was naive CD8+ T cells from blood, with Jurkat cell RNA spiked in. The source of these receptors is a human donor in good health. Some libraries in this study had Jurkat cell RNA spiked in. The CDR3 runs from the conserved cysteine through the conserved F or W. A D gene is named only where the DNA matches it firmly. Expanded clones are given a class, and other clones once, few, many or no size at all.

>TRBV7-2|TRBJ2-3|-|-
CASTWGGGTDTQYF
TGTGCCAGCACCTGGGGCGGGGGCACAGATACGCAGTATTTT
>TRBV19|TRBJ2-1|-|few
CASSIVQGRYDNEQFF
TGTGCCAGTAGTATAGTCCAGGGGCGATACGACAATGAGCAGTTCTTC
>TRBV5-4|TRBJ2-3|-|many
CASSLSSGPIADTQYF
TGTGCCAGCAGCTTGTCTTCGGGACCTATAGCAGATACGCAGTATTTT
>TRBV5-1|TRBJ2-7|-|-
CASSLRAGSYEQYF
TGCGCCAGCAGCTTGAGGGCAGGCTCCTACGAGCAGTACTTC
>TRBV4-1|TRBJ2-7|TRBD1|many
CASSHRDSFYEQYF
TGCGCCAGCAGCCACAGGGACAGCTTCTACGAGCAGTACTTC
>TRBV9|TRBJ2-3|-|-
CASSVGDYTHTQYF
TGTGCCAGCAGCGTAGGTGACTACACACATACGCAGTATTTT
>TRBV27|TRBJ2-3|TRBD2|few
CASGAGVSTDTQYF
TGTGCCAGCGGAGCGGGGGTTAGCACAGATACGCAGTATTTT
>TRBV2|TRBJ2-3|TRBD2|-
CASSVDSGGFTDTQYF
TGTGCCAGCAGTGTTGATAGCGGGGGGTTTACAGATACGCAGTATTTT
>TRBV19|TRBJ2-7|TRBD2|few
CASSIGTIFYEQYF
TGTGCCAGTAGTATCGGGACTATCTTCTACGAGCAGTACTTC
>TRBV19|TRBJ2-5|-|few
CASSSEAQGSQETQYF
TGTGCCAGTAGTTCGGAGGCCCAGGGTTCCCAAGAGACCCAGTACTTC
>TRBV4-2|TRBJ2-7|-|few
CASSQDDAGEPGSYEQYF
TGTGCCAGCAGCCAAGACGATGCTGGGGAACCTGGCTCCTACGAGCAGTACTTC
>TRBV9|TRBJ1-6|-|many
CASSVENSPLHF
TGTGCCAGCAGCGTCGAGAATTCACCCCTCCACTTT
>TRBV5-1|TRBJ2-1|-|-
CASSPVPGPEQFF
TGCGCCAGCAGCCCGGTCCCGGGACCAGAGCAGTTCTTC
>TRBV27|TRBJ2-4|-|-
CANSLVATATLGAKNIQYF
TGTGCCAACAGTTTAGTCGCGACAGCCACGCTGGGGGCCAAAAACATTCAGTACTTC
>TRBV4-3|TRBJ2-2|TRBD1|many
CASRTGVNTGELFF
TGCGCCAGCAGAACAGGGGTGAACACCGGGGAGCTGTTTTTT
>TRBV9|TRBJ1-4|-|many
CASSERQSHNEKLFF
TGTGCCAGCAGCGAGCGACAGAGCCATAATGAAAAACTGTTTTTT
>TRBV6-5|TRBJ2-3|-|many
CASSALATGTQYF
TGTGCCAGCAGTGCGCTGGCGACTGGTACGCAGTATTTT
>TRBV6-4|TRBJ2-2|-|few
CASSRTGGLAGELFF
TGTGCCAGCAGTAGGACCGGCGGACTGGCCGGGGAGCTGTTTTTT
>TRBV24-1|TRBJ2-1|-|-
CATTSGNEQFF
TGTGCCACCACTTCGGGCAATGAGCAGTTCTTC
>TRBV30|TRBJ2-1|-|few
CAWGVSGTEQFF
TGTGCCTGGGGTGTATCAGGGACAGAGCAGTTCTTC
>TRBV13|TRBJ1-1|TRBD1|-
CASSDRGQGSDF
TGTGCCAGCAGTGACAGGGGGCAGGGTTCTGACTTT
>TRBV28|TRBJ2-3|TRBD2|many
CASSLLGLAGLTDTQYF
TGTGCCAGCAGTTTACTGGGACTAGCGGGGCTCACAGATACGCAGTATTTT
>TRBV19|TRBJ2-7|TRBD1|many
CASSIFGQAPAEQYF
TGTGCCAGTAGTATATTCGGACAGGCGCCTGCCGAGCAGTACTTC
>TRBV9|TRBJ1-4|-|-
CASSVEARGSEKLFF
TGTGCCAGCAGCGTAGAAGCTCGGGGGAGTGAAAAACTGTTTTTT
>TRBV19|TRBJ1-5|-|many
CASSIAAGHQPQHF
TGTGCCAGTAGTATTGCGGCAGGGCATCAGCCCCAGCATTTT
>TRBV15|TRBJ2-1|-|many
CATSRVTGREQFF
TGTGCCACCAGCAGGGTCACAGGGCGTGAGCAGTTCTTC